This T cell receptor beta chain is drawn from a study of cytomegalovirus exposure and HLA in healthy donors. Study overall: Early on, a data release was issued that held tens of millions of unique TCRs from HLA-typed donors.

It was with 60 Vbeta and 13 Jbeta primers that the PCR ran. Method: immunoSEQ multiplex PCR; TCRdb's copy keeps in-frame clones and lacks some. Here the sample spans about 170,000 clones, 78% being singletons. The V gene's germline CDR1 is MNHNY and CDR2 SVGAGI (reference sequence). The CDR3 is 12 residues long. V shed 4 bases, J shed 8 bases, and the junction held 3 bases outside the gene matches. This clone was observed a few times. V is TRBV6-6 and J is TRBJ1-1, with 8 nucleotides matching TRBD1. The source material was PBMCs. The source is a woman aged 45 to 65 in good health and CMV-seropositive. CDR3 nucleotides: TGTGCCAGCAGTTTGACAGGGGTCGAAGCTTTCTTT. It specifies CASSLTGVEAFF.